This T cell receptor (beta chain) originates from a study of OX40 agonist ivuxolimab in advanced cancers. TCRdb's table, derived via immunoSEQ multiplex PCR, lists solely in-frame clones and lacks some. This table holds about 94,000 clones, around 87% found once. This clone has only a few counts. The germline gives CDR1 SGDLS, CDR2 YYNGEE. V shed 4 bases and J shed 5 bases, with 18 bases lying between them. The CDR3 length is 15 residues. This specimen consisted of CD4+ or CD8+ T cells sorted from blood, obtained in a trial of the OX40 agonist ivuxolimab. The rearrangement joins TRBV9 to TRBJ2-5; a weak D match, TRBD2 (6 bases). The sequence came from an adult with an advanced solid tumor such as melanoma, head and neck, liver or kidney cancer. CDR3 region: CASSQAQGGAETQYF. Here the CDR3 DNA reads TGTGCCAGCAGCCAAGCGCAAGGCGGGGCGGAGACCCAGTACTTC.